Given below is one T cell receptor beta chain in context. Antigen specificity is unknown. Relative to the germline gene, one junction end is altered; a read error may explain this. The data belong to a study of identical twins. Study findings and constraints: Out-of-frame beta sequences exhibited a weaker degree of excess twin sharing. The study reached conclusions through statistical analysis that was cross-sectional, not following the same donors. Models underestimated TCR alpha sharing (out-of-frame) in monozygotic twins.

The CDR3 loop spans 18 amino acids. Germline V gene sequence: CDR1 MGHRA, CDR2 YSYEKL. A universal primer site arose from template switching, and cDNA bore unique molecular identifiers. In TCRdb, the 5' RACE reads were re-called with MiXCR into one record per CDR3 protein. The sample has 420,000 or so distinct CDR3 sequences; 18% are singletons. The receptor comes from a man in his fifties in good health. The chain carries TRBV4-1 and TRBJ2-3, with D tentatively TRBD2 (6 bases). Sample: naive T cells sorted from blood. The CDR3 protein is CASSQVKLGLPSEDTQCF. In nucleotides, the CDR3 is TGCGCCAGCAGCCAAGTCAAGTTGGGACTCCCTTCAGAAGATACGCAGTGTTTT.